These 4 T cell receptor beta chains share one sample of origin, sequenced in a study of control samples from healthy donors and cancer patients. TCRdb keeps only in-frame clones here, not all; method: immunoSEQ multiplex PCR. The sample holds tens of thousands of clones; approximately 84% are singletons and the top ten take more than 13%. The sequenced sample consisted of blood. The receptors derive from a man aged 50-60 years in good health.

The rearrangement uses TRBV12-3 or TRBV12-4 and TRBJ2-7; TRBD1 matches at 8 bases. V lost 6 bases, J lost 6 bases, and 7 bases stayed unmatched. The CDR3 extends over 13 amino acids. The CDR3 nucleotides are TGTGCCAGCAGACGCAGGGGGCTGGGCGAGCAGTACTTC. It is translated as CASRRRGLGEQYF.

The chain links TRBV10-3 to TRBJ2-3, with no clear D. V was pared by 3 bases and J by 6 bases, with 19 bases between. CDR1 ENHRY and CDR2 SYGVKD come from the germline V gene. The CDR3 length is 16 residues. The CDR3, as DNA: TGTGCCATCAGTGACCCCGTACAGCCCCCTTCGGATACGCAGTATTTT. The encoded protein is CAISDPVQPPSDTQYF.

The J gene is TRBJ2-7, the V gene TRBV14, with 7 bases lining up with TRBD1. V dropped 4 bases and J dropped 3; count of bases not matched to a gene: 9. The CDR3 has 15 amino acids. CDR1 is SGHDN, CDR2 FVKESK, per germline. The CDR3 here is CASSRGTALIYEQYF. The CDR3 bases are TGTGCCAGCAGCCGAGGGACAGCCCTAATCTACGAGCAGTACTTC.

This rearrangement joins TRBV27 to TRBJ2-1; the match to TRBD2 covers 7 bases. The CDR3 spans 15 residues. Germline-derived CDR1 and CDR2 are MNHEY and SMNVEV (reference sequence). Trimming took 6 bases from V and 4 from J; bases not matched to a gene: 9. The CDR3 nucleotides are TGTGCCAGCAGAAAGGGCGGGAGCTCTTACAATGAGCAGTTCTTC. It translates to CASRKGGSSYNEQFF.